Listed below are T cell receptor beta chains from one sample, sequenced in a study of blood T cells in healthy people across ages. TCRdb used MiXCR to reprocess the 5' RACE reads, holding one entry per CDR3 protein. The sample comprises more than 1,400,000 distinct CDR3 sequences, approximately 40% of which are singletons, and approximately 7.9% rests with the top ten. The specimen was blood. Receptors were obtained from a woman aged 18-29 years in good health. Each CDR3 is given with its conserved first and last residue. D genes are given only for firm matches. Where a row states a size, it is once, few, many or the class of an expanded clone; other rows omit it.

v_gene: TRBV2
abundance: .
j_gene: TRBJ2-3
d_gene: .
CDR3aa: CASPPGSTDTQYF
CDR3nt: TGTGCCAGCCCTCCGGGCTCCACAGATACGCAGTATTTT

v_gene: TRBV6-5
abundance: .
j_gene: TRBJ2-3
d_gene: .
CDR3aa: CASSPVVDSTDTQYF
CDR3nt: TGTGCCAGCAGTCCCGTGGTGGACAGCACAGATACGCAGTATTTT

v_gene: TRBV9
abundance: .
j_gene: TRBJ1-2
d_gene: TRBD1
CDR3aa: CASSPARQGVGYTF
CDR3nt: TGTGCCAGCAGCCCCGCAAGACAGGGGGTTGGCTACACCTTC

v_gene: TRBV21-1
abundance: few
j_gene: TRBJ2-5
d_gene: .
CDR3aa: CASSNSRDRETQYF
CDR3nt: TGTGCCAGCAGCAATAGTAGGGACCGGGAGACCCAGTACTTC

v_gene: TRBV6-1
abundance: few
j_gene: TRBJ2-3
d_gene: .
CDR3aa: CASNLPTGPRTDTQYF
CDR3nt: TGTGCCAGCAACCTACCCACCGGGCCACGCACAGATACGCAGTATTTT

v_gene: TRBV4-1
abundance: few
j_gene: TRBJ1-2
d_gene: .
CDR3aa: CASSQDSQAANYGYTF
CDR3nt: TGCGCCAGCAGCCAAGATTCACAAGCAGCAAACTATGGCTACACCTTC

v_gene: TRBV4-1
abundance: many
j_gene: TRBJ2-7
d_gene: .
CDR3aa: CASSQGGAYEQYF
CDR3nt: TGCGCCAGCAGCCAAGGAGGAGCCTACGAGCAGTACTTC

v_gene: TRBV6-1
abundance: .
j_gene: TRBJ2-1
d_gene: TRBD2
CDR3aa: CASREAGSGRVYEQFF
CDR3nt: TGTGCCAGCAGGGAAGCGGGTAGCGGGAGAGTCTATGAGCAGTTCTTC

v_gene: TRBV9
abundance: few
j_gene: TRBJ1-2
d_gene: .
CDR3aa: CASSVGTQAVYGYTF
CDR3nt: TGTGCCAGCAGCGTAGGAACTCAAGCAGTCTATGGCTACACCTTC

v_gene: TRBV19
abundance: few
j_gene: TRBJ1-6
d_gene: TRBD1
CDR3aa: CASSTSGTAYNSPLHF
CDR3nt: TGTGCCAGTAGTACGTCCGGGACAGCCTATAATTCACCCCTCCACTTT

v_gene: TRBV7-2
abundance: few
j_gene: TRBJ2-3
d_gene: .
CDR3aa: CASSPMGITDTQYF
CDR3nt: TGTGCCAGCAGCCCGATGGGGATCACAGATACGCAGTATTTT

v_gene: TRBV5-1
abundance: .
j_gene: TRBJ2-1
d_gene: .
CDR3aa: CASSLATERYNEQFF
CDR3nt: TGCGCCAGCAGCTTGGCGACAGAACGCTACAATGAGCAGTTCTTC

v_gene: TRBV27
abundance: .
j_gene: TRBJ2-1
d_gene: TRBD2
CDR3aa: CASSVRLAGVYNEQFF
CDR3nt: TGTGCCAGCAGTGTAAGACTAGCGGGGGTATACAATGAGCAGTTCTTC

v_gene: TRBV15
abundance: .
j_gene: TRBJ2-7
d_gene: .
CDR3aa: CATSRDKASYEQYF
CDR3nt: TGTGCCACCAGCAGAGACAAGGCCAGCTACGAGCAGTACTTC

v_gene: TRBV6-1
abundance: few
j_gene: TRBJ1-2
d_gene: .
CDR3aa: CASSEGQAWNGYTF
CDR3nt: TGTGCCAGCAGTGAAGGACAGGCATGGAATGGCTACACCTTC

v_gene: TRBV5-1
abundance: .
j_gene: TRBJ1-6
d_gene: .
CDR3aa: CASSDSLGQNNSPLHF
CDR3nt: TGCGCCAGCAGCGATTCCCTAGGACAGAATAATTCACCCCTCCACTTT

v_gene: TRBV20-1
abundance: .
j_gene: TRBJ2-7
d_gene: .
CDR3aa: CIATWGRTYEQYF
CDR3nt: TGCATTGCTACCTGGGGCAGAACCTACGAGCAGTACTTC

v_gene: TRBV15
abundance: .
j_gene: TRBJ2-2
d_gene: TRBD2
CDR3aa: CATSRDRSGRSGELFF
CDR3nt: TGTGCCACCAGCAGAGATCGTAGCGGGAGATCCGGGGAGCTGTTTTTT

v_gene: TRBV12-3/TRBV12-4
abundance: .
j_gene: TRBJ2-1
d_gene: TRBD2
CDR3aa: CASSPGTSGYINEQFF
CDR3nt: TGTGCCAGCAGTCCCGGGACTAGCGGTTACATAAATGAGCAGTTCTTC

v_gene: TRBV18
abundance: .
j_gene: TRBJ1-1
d_gene: .
CDR3aa: CASSPNTGTEAFF
CDR3nt: TGTGCCAGCTCTCCAAACACCGGCACTGAAGCTTTCTTT

v_gene: TRBV12-3/TRBV12-4
abundance: .
j_gene: TRBJ1-1
d_gene: TRBD1
CDR3aa: CASTYLRTGGQNTEAFF
CDR3nt: TGTGCCAGCACCTACTTAAGGACAGGCGGGCAGAACACTGAAGCTTTCTTT

v_gene: TRBV5-1
abundance: .
j_gene: TRBJ1-6
d_gene: .
CDR3aa: CASSVDQGSPLHF
CDR3nt: TGCGCCAGCAGCGTGGACCAGGGTTCACCCCTCCACTTT

v_gene: TRBV7-2
abundance: .
j_gene: TRBJ2-1
d_gene: TRBD2
CDR3aa: CASSLDVAGGPGSYNEQFF
CDR3nt: TGTGCCAGCAGCTTAGATGTAGCGGGAGGGCCTGGGTCCTACAATGAGCAGTTCTTC

v_gene: TRBV28
abundance: .
j_gene: TRBJ2-5
d_gene: .
CDR3aa: CAVGGLYNEQYF
CDR3nt: TGTGCCGTCGGCGGCCTCTACAATGAGCAGTACTTC

v_gene: TRBV29-1
abundance: few
j_gene: TRBJ2-1
d_gene: TRBD1
CDR3aa: CSVAGGAYNEQFF
CDR3nt: TGCAGCGTTGCAGGGGGCGCCTACAATGAGCAGTTCTTC

v_gene: TRBV7-9
abundance: .
j_gene: TRBJ1-1
d_gene: .
CDR3aa: CASSPRGYPPNTEAFF
CDR3nt: TGTGCCAGCAGCCCCCGGGGCTATCCGCCGAACACTGAAGCTTTCTTT

v_gene: TRBV12-3/TRBV12-4
abundance: many
j_gene: TRBJ2-7
d_gene: .
CDR3aa: CASSPQAYEQYF
CDR3nt: TGTGCCAGCAGCCCCCAGGCGTACGAGCAGTACTTC

v_gene: TRBV6-1
abundance: .
j_gene: TRBJ1-2
d_gene: .
CDR3aa: CASSPQESPAPWYYGYTF
CDR3nt: TGTGCCAGCAGCCCTCAGGAATCTCCGGCCCCCTGGTACTATGGCTACACCTTC

v_gene: TRBV5-1
abundance: .
j_gene: TRBJ2-3
d_gene: .
CDR3aa: CASSLQGPLTDTQYF
CDR3nt: TGCGCCAGCAGCTTGCAGGGGCCGCTCACAGATACGCAGTATTTT

v_gene: TRBV14
abundance: .
j_gene: TRBJ2-6
d_gene: .
CDR3aa: CASVGTFGSGANVLTF
CDR3nt: TGTGCCAGCGTCGGGACATTTGGCTCTGGGGCCAACGTCCTGACTTTC

v_gene: TRBV12-3/TRBV12-4
abundance: many
j_gene: TRBJ1-2
d_gene: .
CDR3aa: CASSPGQLSNYGYTF
CDR3nt: TGTGCCAGCAGTCCGGGACAACTATCTAACTATGGCTACACCTTC

v_gene: TRBV3-1
abundance: many
j_gene: TRBJ2-7
d_gene: .
CDR3aa: CASSQTKYEQYF
CDR3nt: TGTGCCAGCAGCCAAACCAAATACGAGCAGTACTTC

v_gene: TRBV7-2
abundance: many
j_gene: TRBJ2-7
d_gene: .
CDR3aa: CASSSGTRAYEQYF
CDR3nt: TGTGCCAGCAGCTCCGGGACCCGTGCTTACGAGCAGTACTTC

v_gene: TRBV4-2
abundance: .
j_gene: TRBJ2-5
d_gene: TRBD2
CDR3aa: CASSQVSGSGETQYF
CDR3nt: TGTGCCAGCAGCCAAGTTAGCGGGAGCGGCGAGACCCAGTACTTC

v_gene: TRBV11-2
abundance: .
j_gene: TRBJ2-1
d_gene: TRBD2
CDR3aa: CASSPTSGGATEQFF
CDR3nt: TGTGCCAGCAGCCCCACCAGCGGGGGGGCCACTGAGCAGTTCTTC

v_gene: TRBV28
abundance: .
j_gene: TRBJ2-3
d_gene: .
CDR3aa: CASSLVPRDSEDTQYF
CDR3nt: TGTGCCAGCAGCCTAGTCCCACGAGATAGTGAGGATACGCAGTATTTT

v_gene: TRBV20-1
abundance: few
j_gene: TRBJ2-7
d_gene: TRBD1
CDR3aa: CSARDLQGADYEQYF
CDR3nt: TGCAGTGCTAGAGACTTACAGGGGGCTGACTACGAGCAGTACTTC

v_gene: TRBV19
abundance: once
j_gene: TRBJ1-6
d_gene: .
CDR3aa: CASSKQGNSPLHF
CDR3nt: TGTGCCAGTAGTAAACAGGGTAATTCACCCCTCCACTTT

v_gene: TRBV18
abundance: .
j_gene: TRBJ2-3
d_gene: TRBD2
CDR3aa: CASSHLLAQFHTDTQYF
CDR3nt: TGTGCCAGCTCACACCTACTAGCGCAATTCCATACAGATACGCAGTATTTT

v_gene: TRBV20-1
abundance: .
j_gene: TRBJ2-7
d_gene: TRBD1
CDR3aa: CSAREAAGGPYEQYF
CDR3nt: TGCAGTGCTAGAGAGGCAGCAGGGGGTCCCTACGAGCAGTACTTC

v_gene: TRBV20-1
abundance: .
j_gene: TRBJ2-5
d_gene: .
CDR3aa: CSARDRTGETQYF
CDR3nt: TGCAGTGCTAGAGATCGGACTGGAGAGACCCAGTACTTC

v_gene: TRBV6-6
abundance: .
j_gene: TRBJ1-1
d_gene: .
CDR3aa: CASSYDRWGTEAFF
CDR3nt: TGTGCCAGCAGTTACGACAGGTGGGGCACTGAAGCTTTCTTT

v_gene: TRBV5-1
abundance: .
j_gene: TRBJ1-5
d_gene: .
CDR3aa: CASSLGEQAAQPQHF
CDR3nt: TGCGCCAGCAGCTTGGGGGAACAGGCAGCTCAGCCCCAGCATTTT

v_gene: TRBV6-5
abundance: few
j_gene: TRBJ1-4
d_gene: TRBD1
CDR3aa: CASRLGQGYEKLFF
CDR3nt: TGTGCCAGCAGGCTGGGACAGGGTTATGAAAAACTGTTTTTT

v_gene: TRBV6-1
abundance: .
j_gene: TRBJ2-1
d_gene: TRBD2
CDR3aa: CASSEFPSGVYNEQFF
CDR3nt: TGTGCCAGCAGTGAATTCCCTAGCGGGGTCTACAATGAGCAGTTCTTC

v_gene: TRBV4-1
abundance: .
j_gene: TRBJ2-4
d_gene: TRBD2
CDR3aa: CASSPTSGSKNIQYF
CDR3nt: TGCGCCAGCAGCCCGACTAGCGGGAGCAAAAACATTCAGTACTTC

v_gene: TRBV20-1
abundance: .
j_gene: TRBJ2-4
d_gene: .
CDR3aa: CSAPPRDGLAKNIQYF
CDR3nt: TGCAGTGCTCCCCCCCGGGACGGTCTAGCCAAAAACATTCAGTACTTC

v_gene: TRBV28
abundance: few
j_gene: TRBJ1-5
d_gene: .
CDR3aa: CASSLRGRNNQPQHF
CDR3nt: TGTGCCAGCAGTTTACGGGGACGGAACAATCAGCCCCAGCATTTT

v_gene: TRBV7-9
abundance: .
j_gene: TRBJ2-5
d_gene: TRBD2
CDR3aa: CASSLARSGGLETQYF
CDR3nt: TGTGCCAGCAGCTTAGCGCGAAGCGGGGGACTAGAGACCCAGTACTTC

v_gene: TRBV6-2/TRBV6-3
abundance: few
j_gene: TRBJ2-3
d_gene: .
CDR3aa: CASMYGGGGTQYF
CDR3nt: TGTGCCAGCATGTATGGCGGAGGAGGTACGCAGTATTTT

v_gene: TRBV9
abundance: once
j_gene: TRBJ2-5
d_gene: .
CDR3aa: CASSVEVRPQYF
CDR3nt: TGTGCCAGCAGCGTAGAGGTTCGCCCTCAGTACTTC